Listed below are T cell receptor beta chains from one sample, sequenced in a study of spatial heterogeneity in lung cancer. TCRdb re-called the 5' RACE reads with MiXCR, one entry per CDR3 protein. The sample comprises fewer than 40,000 distinct CDR3 sequences, roughly 8% of which are singletons, and around 30% rests with the top ten. The specimen was PBMCs, collected at surgery. The source of these receptors is a male donor with early-stage non-small cell lung cancer. The CDR3 runs from the conserved cysteine through the conserved F or W. D genes are given only for firm matches. Clone size is stated in some rows and not others, as once, few, many or a class when expanded.

d_gene: TRBD1
v_gene: TRBV5-1
abundance: many
j_gene: TRBJ1-6
CDR3aa: CASRDGQGLSPLHF
CDR3nt: TGCGCCAGCAGGGACGGACAGGGTTTGTCACCCCTCCACTTT

d_gene: TRBD2
v_gene: TRBV20-1
abundance: few
j_gene: TRBJ2-1
CDR3aa: CSARPGGALEQFF
CDR3nt: TGCAGTGCTAGACCCGGGGGGGCGCTTGAGCAGTTCTTC

d_gene: NA
v_gene: TRBV30
abundance: many
j_gene: TRBJ2-2
CDR3aa: CAWSPLGQNTGELFF
CDR3nt: TGTGCCTGGAGCCCCCTTGGGCAGAACACCGGGGAGCTGTTTTTT

d_gene: NA
v_gene: TRBV11-2
abundance: few
j_gene: TRBJ1-1
CDR3aa: CASSSHLQVNTEAFF
CDR3nt: TGTGCCAGCAGCTCGCACTTACAGGTGAACACTGAAGCTTTCTTT

d_gene: TRBD1
v_gene: TRBV29-1
abundance: NA
j_gene: TRBJ1-2
CDR3aa: CTTSQGGYGYTF
CDR3nt: TGCACCACGTCGCAGGGGGGCTATGGCTACACCTTC

d_gene: NA
v_gene: TRBV18
abundance: few
j_gene: TRBJ2-5
CDR3aa: CASSPDVIQETQYF
CDR3nt: TGTGCCAGCTCACCGGACGTTATACAAGAGACCCAGTACTTC

d_gene: TRBD1
v_gene: TRBV30
abundance: NA
j_gene: TRBJ2-2
CDR3aa: CAGNQGARAGELFF
CDR3nt: TGTGCCGGTAACCAGGGGGCACGGGCCGGGGAGCTGTTTTTT

d_gene: NA
v_gene: TRBV6-4
abundance: many
j_gene: TRBJ2-5
CDR3aa: CASRETQYF
CDR3nt: TGTGCCAGCAGAGAGACCCAGTACTTC

d_gene: TRBD1
v_gene: TRBV6-5
abundance: many
j_gene: TRBJ2-2
CDR3aa: CASSYIGQGRELFF
CDR3nt: TGTGCCAGCAGTTACATCGGACAGGGCAGGGAGCTGTTTTTT

d_gene: NA
v_gene: TRBV6-2/TRBV6-3
abundance: few
j_gene: TRBJ2-3
CDR3aa: CASSYGVAANTDTQYF
CDR3nt: TGTGCCAGCAGTTACGGGGTAGCGGCAAACACAGATACGCAGTATTTT

d_gene: NA
v_gene: TRBV6-5
abundance: many
j_gene: TRBJ2-5
CDR3aa: CASSYSGSRQETQYF
CDR3nt: TGTGCCAGCAGTTACTCAGGCAGTCGCCAAGAGACCCAGTACTTC

d_gene: NA
v_gene: TRBV16
abundance: NA
j_gene: TRBJ1-5
CDR3aa: CASSPLVRGVGNQPQHF
CDR3nt: TGTGCCAGCAGCCCCCTGGTGCGAGGGGTAGGCAATCAGCCCCAGCATTTT

d_gene: NA
v_gene: TRBV30
abundance: few
j_gene: TRBJ2-1
CDR3aa: CAWSAGRGNEQFF
CDR3nt: TGTGCCTGGAGTGCGGGTCGGGGCAATGAGCAGTTCTTC

d_gene: TRBD2
v_gene: TRBV9
abundance: many
j_gene: TRBJ2-5
CDR3aa: CASSLAASQETQYF
CDR3nt: TGTGCCAGCAGCCTAGCGGCCAGTCAAGAGACCCAGTACTTC

d_gene: NA
v_gene: TRBV6-2/TRBV6-3
abundance: many
j_gene: TRBJ1-2
CDR3aa: CASNSGQSYGYTF
CDR3nt: TGTGCCAGCAACTCCGGACAGAGTTATGGCTACACCTTC

d_gene: TRBD2
v_gene: TRBV20-1
abundance: many
j_gene: TRBJ2-3
CDR3aa: CSVKGGLADYTDTQYF
CDR3nt: TGCAGTGTCAAAGGGGGACTAGCGGACTACACAGATACGCAGTATTTT

d_gene: NA
v_gene: TRBV11-3
abundance: NA
j_gene: TRBJ2-1
CDR3aa: CASSFQVGEQFF
CDR3nt: TGTGCCAGCAGCTTCCAGGTTGGTGAGCAGTTCTTC

d_gene: NA
v_gene: TRBV4-3
abundance: many
j_gene: TRBJ2-7
CDR3aa: CASSPTVRETYEQYF
CDR3nt: TGCGCCAGCAGCCCGACAGTTCGGGAGACCTACGAGCAGTACTTC

d_gene: NA
v_gene: TRBV6-5
abundance: few
j_gene: TRBJ1-1
CDR3aa: CASSYSRRGGATEAFF
CDR3nt: TGTGCCAGCAGTTACTCTAGAAGAGGGGGGGCCACTGAAGCTTTCTTT

d_gene: NA
v_gene: TRBV27
abundance: many
j_gene: TRBJ2-3
CDR3aa: CASSFGGGTQYF
CDR3nt: TGTGCCAGCAGTTTTGGCGGCGGTACGCAGTATTTT

d_gene: NA
v_gene: TRBV5-1
abundance: many
j_gene: TRBJ2-5
CDR3aa: CASSLGTNSLQETQYF
CDR3nt: TGCGCCAGCAGCTTGGGTACGAACAGTCTCCAAGAGACCCAGTACTTC

d_gene: NA
v_gene: TRBV4-1
abundance: NA
j_gene: TRBJ2-1
CDR3aa: CASSHEGRSSYNEQFF
CDR3nt: TGCGCCAGCAGCCATGAAGGGCGGAGCTCCTACAATGAGCAGTTCTTC

d_gene: TRBD1
v_gene: TRBV6-2/TRBV6-3
abundance: NA
j_gene: TRBJ2-1
CDR3aa: CASRQGLHEQFF
CDR3nt: TGTGCCAGCAGACAGGGGTTACATGAGCAGTTCTTC

d_gene: NA
v_gene: TRBV7-9
abundance: NA
j_gene: TRBJ2-4
CDR3aa: CASSRGVGKNIQYF
CDR3nt: TGTGCCAGCAGTCGCGGAGTGGGTAAAAACATTCAGTACTTC

d_gene: NA
v_gene: TRBV6-5
abundance: many
j_gene: TRBJ1-1
CDR3aa: CASSFTGTPKGGAFF
CDR3nt: TGTGCCAGCAGTTTCACCGGGACACCTAAGGGTGGGGCTTTCTTT

d_gene: TRBD2
v_gene: TRBV24-1
abundance: few
j_gene: TRBJ2-1
CDR3aa: CATSDTSGQTYNEQFF
CDR3nt: TGTGCCACCAGTGATACTAGCGGGCAAACCTACAATGAGCAGTTCTTC

d_gene: NA
v_gene: TRBV3-1
abundance: NA
j_gene: TRBJ1-2
CDR3aa: CASSQDRRANYGYTF
CDR3nt: TGTGCCAGCAGCCAAGATCGTCGGGCTAACTATGGCTACACCTTC

d_gene: NA
v_gene: TRBV7-3
abundance: many
j_gene: TRBJ1-5
CDR3aa: CASSLGVDQPQHF
CDR3nt: TGTGCCAGCAGCTTAGGGGTAGATCAGCCCCAGCATTTT

d_gene: NA
v_gene: TRBV29-1
abundance: NA
j_gene: TRBJ2-7
CDR3aa: CSVEDFGGYEQYF
CDR3nt: TGCAGCGTTGAAGATTTCGGCGGCTACGAGCAGTACTTC

d_gene: NA
v_gene: TRBV7-8
abundance: NA
j_gene: TRBJ1-1
CDR3aa: CASSLLQGIGTEAFF
CDR3nt: TGTGCCAGCAGCTTACTACAGGGTATCGGCACTGAAGCTTTCTTT

d_gene: TRBD2
v_gene: TRBV14
abundance: few
j_gene: TRBJ2-1
CDR3aa: CASSVSAGEDEQFF
CDR3nt: TGTGCCAGCAGCGTTTCAGCGGGAGAGGATGAGCAGTTCTTC

d_gene: NA
v_gene: TRBV5-6
abundance: few
j_gene: TRBJ1-1
CDR3aa: CASSLGRDTEAFF
CDR3nt: TGTGCCAGCAGCTTGGGTAGGGACACTGAAGCTTTCTTT

d_gene: TRBD2
v_gene: TRBV4-2
abundance: medium-sized
j_gene: TRBJ2-3
CDR3aa: CASSQDRGGPDTQYF
CDR3nt: TGTGCCAGCAGCCAAGATCGGGGGGGCCCAGATACGCAGTATTTT

d_gene: NA
v_gene: TRBV27
abundance: few
j_gene: TRBJ2-5
CDR3aa: CASRTASETQYF
CDR3nt: TGTGCCAGCAGAACAGCCTCAGAGACCCAGTACTTC

d_gene: NA
v_gene: TRBV7-9
abundance: few
j_gene: TRBJ1-5
CDR3aa: CASSLEGGNQPQHF
CDR3nt: TGTGCCAGCAGCTTAGAGGGCGGCAATCAGCCCCAGCATTTT

d_gene: TRBD2
v_gene: TRBV6-2/TRBV6-3
abundance: NA
j_gene: TRBJ2-7
CDR3aa: CASSYSPGLATYEQYF
CDR3nt: TGTGCCAGCAGTTACTCACCGGGACTAGCGACCTACGAGCAGTACTTC

d_gene: TRBD2
v_gene: TRBV27
abundance: NA
j_gene: TRBJ2-1
CDR3aa: CASRLAGTYNEQFF
CDR3nt: TGTGCCAGCCGACTAGCGGGGACCTACAATGAGCAGTTCTTC

d_gene: NA
v_gene: TRBV14
abundance: many
j_gene: TRBJ1-2
CDR3aa: CASSQEPLNYGYTF
CDR3nt: TGTGCCAGCAGCCAAGAACCTCTTAACTATGGCTACACCTTC

d_gene: NA
v_gene: TRBV28
abundance: many
j_gene: TRBJ1-5
CDR3aa: CATGSGSGNQPQHF
CDR3nt: TGTGCCACCGGCTCGGGATCTGGCAATCAGCCCCAGCATTTT

d_gene: NA
v_gene: TRBV5-1
abundance: many
j_gene: TRBJ2-7
CDR3aa: CASSTDYEQYF
CDR3nt: TGCGCCAGCAGCACTGACTACGAGCAGTACTTC

d_gene: NA
v_gene: TRBV6-2/TRBV6-3
abundance: many
j_gene: TRBJ2-1
CDR3aa: CASSSTTTFKFF
CDR3nt: TGTGCCAGCAGTTCCACGACTACTTTTAAGTTCTTC

d_gene: NA
v_gene: TRBV5-1
abundance: many
j_gene: TRBJ1-1
CDR3aa: CASTPGRAHTEAFF
CDR3nt: TGCGCCAGCACCCCCGGCAGGGCCCACACTGAAGCTTTCTTT

d_gene: TRBD2
v_gene: TRBV29-1
abundance: few
j_gene: TRBJ2-2
CDR3aa: CSTSGRANTGELFF
CDR3nt: TGCAGTACTAGCGGGAGGGCCAACACCGGGGAGCTGTTTTTT

d_gene: NA
v_gene: TRBV12-3/TRBV12-4
abundance: many
j_gene: TRBJ2-3
CDR3aa: CASRTSTDTQYF
CDR3nt: TGTGCCAGCAGGACTTCCACAGATACGCAGTATTTT

d_gene: NA
v_gene: TRBV20-1
abundance: few
j_gene: TRBJ1-5
CDR3aa: CSASSGPNQPQHF
CDR3nt: TGCAGTGCGTCATCGGGCCCAAATCAGCCCCAGCATTTT

d_gene: NA
v_gene: TRBV12-3/TRBV12-4
abundance: many
j_gene: TRBJ1-1
CDR3aa: CASFPVANTEAFF
CDR3nt: TGTGCCAGCTTTCCTGTCGCGAACACTGAAGCTTTCTTT

d_gene: TRBD1
v_gene: TRBV29-1
abundance: many
j_gene: TRBJ1-2
CDR3aa: CSVESRQGGVDGYTF
CDR3nt: TGCAGCGTTGAAAGTCGACAGGGAGGAGTTGATGGCTACACCTTC

d_gene: NA
v_gene: TRBV5-8
abundance: many
j_gene: TRBJ2-3
CDR3aa: CASSSGTDTQYF
CDR3nt: TGTGCCAGCAGCTCAGGCACAGATACGCAGTATTTT

d_gene: NA
v_gene: TRBV20-1
abundance: NA
j_gene: TRBJ1-2
CDR3aa: CSARDMRGEGYGYPF
CDR3nt: TGCAGTGCTAGAGATATGCGGGGGGAAGGCTATGGCTACCCCTTC

d_gene: NA
v_gene: TRBV24-1
abundance: NA
j_gene: TRBJ2-1
CDR3aa: CATSDSDRPAYNEQFF
CDR3nt: TGTGCCACCAGTGACTCGGACAGACCGGCCTACAATGAGCAGTTCTTC

d_gene: NA
v_gene: TRBV25-1
abundance: few
j_gene: TRBJ1-5
CDR3aa: CASSDTGQPQHF
CDR3nt: TGTGCCAGCAGTGATACGGGTCAGCCCCAGCATTTT

d_gene: NA
v_gene: TRBV18
abundance: few
j_gene: TRBJ2-1
CDR3aa: CASSPAGIYNEQFF
CDR3nt: TGTGCCAGCTCACCAGCAGGGATCTACAATGAGCAGTTCTTC

d_gene: NA
v_gene: TRBV18
abundance: few
j_gene: TRBJ1-2
CDR3aa: CASSPPVWGNGYTF
CDR3nt: TGTGCCAGCTCACCACCGGTCTGGGGAAACGGCTACACCTTC

d_gene: TRBD2
v_gene: TRBV12-3/TRBV12-4
abundance: NA
j_gene: TRBJ2-6
CDR3aa: CASSGGASGANVLTF
CDR3nt: TGTGCCAGCTCGGGGGGAGCCTCTGGGGCCAACGTCCTGACTTTC

d_gene: NA
v_gene: TRBV27
abundance: NA
j_gene: TRBJ1-6
CDR3aa: CVSSLNLPGTSPLHF
CDR3nt: TGTGTCAGCAGTTTAAATCTCCCGGGTACCTCACCCCTCCACTTT

d_gene: TRBD2
v_gene: TRBV7-2
abundance: many
j_gene: TRBJ2-3
CDR3aa: CASSFRLAGGDTQYF
CDR3nt: TGTGCCAGCAGCTTTAGACTAGCGGGTGGAGATACGCAGTATTTT

d_gene: NA
v_gene: TRBV7-9
abundance: many
j_gene: TRBJ2-3
CDR3aa: CASLKGTGFTDTQYF
CDR3nt: TGTGCCAGCTTAAAGGGAACGGGATTCACAGATACGCAGTATTTT

d_gene: NA
v_gene: TRBV14
abundance: NA
j_gene: TRBJ2-3
CDR3aa: CASSVGLLITDTQYF
CDR3nt: TGTGCCAGCAGCGTGGGGCTCTTAATCACAGATACGCAGTATTTT

d_gene: NA
v_gene: TRBV7-2
abundance: many
j_gene: TRBJ2-1
CDR3aa: CASSLNLRTVPHAYNEQFF
CDR3nt: TGTGCCAGCAGCTTAAATTTAAGGACAGTCCCACATGCCTACAATGAGCAGTTCTTC